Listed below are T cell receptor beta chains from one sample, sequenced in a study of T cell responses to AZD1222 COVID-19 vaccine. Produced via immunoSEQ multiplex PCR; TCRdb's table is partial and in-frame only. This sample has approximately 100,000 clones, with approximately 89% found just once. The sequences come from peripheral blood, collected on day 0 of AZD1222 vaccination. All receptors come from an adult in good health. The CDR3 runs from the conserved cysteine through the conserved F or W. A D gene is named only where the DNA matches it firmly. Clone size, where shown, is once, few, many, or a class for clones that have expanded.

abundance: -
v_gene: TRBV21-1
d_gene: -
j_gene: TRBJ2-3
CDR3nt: TGTGCCAGCAGGGCCCCCCATAGCGGGTTTAGCACAGATACGCAGTATTTT
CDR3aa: CASRAPHSGFSTDTQYF

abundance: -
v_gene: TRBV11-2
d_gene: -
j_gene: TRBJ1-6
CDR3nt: TGTGCCAGCAGCATTACCGGGACGAATTATAATTCACCCCTCCACTTT
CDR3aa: CASSITGTNYNSPLHF

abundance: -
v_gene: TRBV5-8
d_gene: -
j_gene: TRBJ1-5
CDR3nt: TGTGCCAGCAGCGCCGGGACAATTAATAGCAATCAGCCCCAGCATTTT
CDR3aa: CASSAGTINSNQPQHF

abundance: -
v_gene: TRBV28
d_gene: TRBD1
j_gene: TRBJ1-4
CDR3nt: TGTGCCAGCAGCACCGGGGACAGGGATAATGAAAAACTGTTTTTT
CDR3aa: CASSTGDRDNEKLFF

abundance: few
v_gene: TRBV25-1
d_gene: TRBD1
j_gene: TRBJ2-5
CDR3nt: TGTGCCAGCAGTGAAGGCGGTTTAGACAGGGCCCAAGAGACCCAGTACTTC
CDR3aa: CASSEGGLDRAQETQYF

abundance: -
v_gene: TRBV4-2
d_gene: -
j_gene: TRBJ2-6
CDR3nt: TGTGCCAGCAGCCCCGACGGGAGTTCTGGGGCCAACGTCCTGACTTTC
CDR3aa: CASSPDGSSGANVLTF

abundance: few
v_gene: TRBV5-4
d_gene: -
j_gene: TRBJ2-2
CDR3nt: TGTGCCAGCAGCTTGGGACAGGGAGGGACCGGGGAGCTGTTTTTT
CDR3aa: CASSLGQGGTGELFF

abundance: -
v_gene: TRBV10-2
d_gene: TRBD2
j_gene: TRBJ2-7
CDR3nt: TGCGCCACCCAAACCGTCGCGGGAGTACAGGCTCACGAGCAGTACTTC
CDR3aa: CATQTVAGVQAHEQYF

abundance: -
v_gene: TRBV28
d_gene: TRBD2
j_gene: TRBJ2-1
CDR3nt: TGTGCCAGCAGGCTAGCGGGTGTCAGTGAGCAGTTCTTC
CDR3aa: CASRLAGVSEQFF

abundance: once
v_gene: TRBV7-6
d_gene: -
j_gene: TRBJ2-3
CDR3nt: TGTGCCAGCAGCCTACCTAGGGGAAGAGGCACAGATACGCAGTATTTT
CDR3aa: CASSLPRGRGTDTQYF

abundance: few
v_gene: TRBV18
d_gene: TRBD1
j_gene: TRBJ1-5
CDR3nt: TGTGCCAGCTCAGAAGGGACAGGGGGGAGCAATCAGCCCCAGCATTTT
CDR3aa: CASSEGTGGSNQPQHF

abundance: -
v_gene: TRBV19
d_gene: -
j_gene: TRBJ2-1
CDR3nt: TGTGCCAGTAGTATAGGGACGTTCGCGGTCCAAAAAGAGCAGTTCTTC
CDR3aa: CASSIGTFAVQKEQFF

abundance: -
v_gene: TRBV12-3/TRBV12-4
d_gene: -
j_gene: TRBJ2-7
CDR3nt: TGTGCCAGCAGTCAAGTTGTCTACGAGCAGTACTTC
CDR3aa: CASSQVVYEQYF

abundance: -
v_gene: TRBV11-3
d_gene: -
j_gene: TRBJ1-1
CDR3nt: TGTGCCAGCAGCTTAACCAGGGGCTTTGAAGCTTTCTTT
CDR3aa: CASSLTRGFEAFF

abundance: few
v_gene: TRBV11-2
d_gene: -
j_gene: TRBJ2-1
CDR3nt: TGTGCCAGCAGCTCAAGCTCCTACAATGAGCAGTTCTTC
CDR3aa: CASSSSSYNEQFF

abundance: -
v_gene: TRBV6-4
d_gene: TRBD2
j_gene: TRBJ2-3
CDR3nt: TGTGCCAGCAGTGACTCGAATAGCGGGGGGACCACAGATACGCAGTATTTT
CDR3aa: CASSDSNSGGTTDTQYF

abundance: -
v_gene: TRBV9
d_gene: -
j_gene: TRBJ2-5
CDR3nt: TGTGCCAGCAGCGTAGGAGGACATCGGGGAGAGACCCAGTACTTC
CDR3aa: CASSVGGHRGETQYF

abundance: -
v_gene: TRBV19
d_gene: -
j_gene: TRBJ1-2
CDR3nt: TGTGCCAGTACTAGGGGCCTAACAGATTATGGCTACACCTTC
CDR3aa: CASTRGLTDYGYTF

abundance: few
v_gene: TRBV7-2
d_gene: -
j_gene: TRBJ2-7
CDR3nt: TGTGCCAGCAGCTTTCGATGGAGGGGAGATGAGCAGTACTTC
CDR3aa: CASSFRWRGDEQYF

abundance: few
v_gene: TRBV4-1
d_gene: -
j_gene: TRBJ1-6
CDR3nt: TGCGCCAGCAGCCGCGGGGCGACAAGGGACTATTCACCCCTCCACTTT
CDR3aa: CASSRGATRDYSPLHF

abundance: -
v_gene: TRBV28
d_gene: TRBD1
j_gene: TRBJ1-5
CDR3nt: TGTGCCAGCAGTTTAAACCCGACAGGGTCCAATCAGCCCCAGCATTTT
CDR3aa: CASSLNPTGSNQPQHF

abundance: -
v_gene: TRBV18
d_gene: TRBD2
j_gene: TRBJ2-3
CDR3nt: TGTGCCAGCTCACTTACCTCTCCGGGGGGGCCCACAGATACGCAGTATTTT
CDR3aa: CASSLTSPGGPTDTQYF

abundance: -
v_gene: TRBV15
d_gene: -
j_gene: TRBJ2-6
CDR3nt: TGTGCCACCCGACTTGCTGGGGCCAACGTCCTGACTTTC
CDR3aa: CATRLAGANVLTF

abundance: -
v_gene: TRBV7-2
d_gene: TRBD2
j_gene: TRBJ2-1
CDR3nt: TGTGCCAGCAGCTCGGGGACTAGCGGGAGGGCCGGTATCAATGAGCAGTTCTTC
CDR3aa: CASSSGTSGRAGINEQFF

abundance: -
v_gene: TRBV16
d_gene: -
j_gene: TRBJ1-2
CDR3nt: TGTGCCAGCAGCGCAATGGCAGTTCCTTGGGGCTACACCTTC
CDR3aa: CASSAMAVPWGYTF

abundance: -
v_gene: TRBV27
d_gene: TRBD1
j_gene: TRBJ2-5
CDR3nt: TGTGCCAGCAGGAAGAAAGCAGGGGGCTACACCCAAGAGACCCAGTACTTC
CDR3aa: CASRKKAGGYTQETQYF

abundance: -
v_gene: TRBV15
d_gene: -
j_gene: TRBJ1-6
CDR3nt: TGTGCCACCAAGGGCCCCGCGAGCAGTCGTCCCCTCCACTTT
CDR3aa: CATKGPASSRPLHF

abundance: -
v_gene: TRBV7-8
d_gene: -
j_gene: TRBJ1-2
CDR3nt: TGTGCCAGCAGCCCCGCACGGCGGTCCTATGGCTACACCTTC
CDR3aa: CASSPARRSYGYTF

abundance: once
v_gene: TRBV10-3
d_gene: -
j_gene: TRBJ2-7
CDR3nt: TGTGCCATCAAAGACATTTCCTACGAGCAGTACTTC
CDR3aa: CAIKDISYEQYF

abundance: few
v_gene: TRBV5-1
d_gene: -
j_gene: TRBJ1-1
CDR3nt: TGCGCCAGCAGCAGGGACGGGAACACTGAAGCTTTCTTT
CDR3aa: CASSRDGNTEAFF

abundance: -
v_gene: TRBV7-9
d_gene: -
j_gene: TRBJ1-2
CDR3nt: TGTGCCAGCAGCGCTCGGACCCACGACCTCTATGGCTACACCTTC
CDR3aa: CASSARTHDLYGYTF

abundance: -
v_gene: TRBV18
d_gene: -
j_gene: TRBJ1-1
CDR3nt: TGTGCCAGCTCAGCTGGTGTCAGGGCCCCCCGGGAAGCTTTCTTT
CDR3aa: CASSAGVRAPREAFF